This section outlines one T cell receptor beta chain sequence together with its context. This specimen comes from a study of T cell responses to AZD1222 COVID-19 vaccine. Clones were read by immunoSEQ multiplex PCR, and TCRdb kept only the in-frame ones, dropping some. This table has 100,000 or so clones, 80% to 90% appearing once. The germline CDR1 and CDR2 sequences are LNHDA and SQIVND (reference sequence). The V and J ends lost 2 bases and 6 bases respectively, with 17 bases between them. The CDR3 length is 15 residues. This clonotype originated in an adult in good health. Sequencing was performed on peripheral blood, taken on day 0 of MenACWY control vaccination. The V and J genes are TRBV19 and TRBJ2-7; perhaps TRBD2 as D (5 bases). The CDR3 DNA reads TGTGCCAGTAGTATAAATTACGAGGAGGAGTCCGAGCAGTACTTC. Amino acid sequence: CASSINYEEESEQYF.